The clone carrying this T cell receptor (beta chain) was seen only a few times. Antigen: not known. This sample is drawn from a study of identical twins. Points from the study as a whole: Twin pairs had excess sharing that was weaker in beta out-of-frame sequences. Invariant T cells like MAIT and iNKT could partly confound the zero-insertion analyses. Those out-of-frame alpha sequences shared by twins showed an excess of low generation probability.

TCRdb reprocessed the 5' RACE reads via MiXCR and lists one record per CDR3 protein. The sample records over 500,000 distinct CDR3 sequences, roughly 21% being singletons. The CDR3 consists of 14 residues. V was cut by 1 base and J by 0 bases, with 4 bases left in between. In germline, CDR1 is SEHNR, CDR2 FQNEAQ (reference sequence). The sample was also reused in another study, on T cells expressing NK-cell markers. According to that study: Within several experiments, an anti-gamma-delta TCR antibody kept the sorting limited to alpha-beta TCR T cells.

The clonotype originates from a young woman in good health. Sequenced input: CD4+ T cells sorted from blood. J is TRBJ1-3 and V is TRBV7-9, with D uncertain. CDR3: CASSLVSSGNTIYF. CDR3 bases: TGTGCCAGCAGCTTAGTATCCTCTGGAAACACCATATATTTT.